This TCR beta chain was captured by sequencing in a study of T cells in Graves' hyperthyroidism and ophthalmopathy. This clonotype has ten or more counts. RNA transcripts provided the source from which TCR beta CDR3 regions were amplified. The study used the HTBI primer set for a first-round RT-PCR of the TCR CDR3. MiXCR, run by TCRdb on the multiplex PCR reads, gives a single entry per CDR3 protein. Of over 650,000 distinct CDR3 sequences in the sample, roughly 15% were seen once. The CDR3 sequence is 16 residues long. V was cut by 3 bases and J by 5 bases, with 17 bases left in between. Germline V gives CDR1 LNHNV, CDR2 YYDKDF (reference sequence).

Sample: blood. The V call is TRBV15, the J call TRBJ1-5; a weak D match, TRBD1 (5 bases). The TCR was taken from a man between 18 and 35 years old with Graves' hyperthyroidism. In DNA, the CDR3 is TGTGCCACCAGCAGGGAGGGGTCGGGGGTGGATCAGCCCCAGCATTTT. This gives the protein CATSREGSGVDQPQHF. The variable domain in full, completed from reference TRBV15 and TRBJ1-5, reads DAMVIQNPRYQVTQFGKPVTLSCSQTLNHNVMYWYQQKSSQAPKLLFHYYDKDFNNEADTPDNFQSRRPNTSFCFLDIRSPGLGDTAMYLCATSREGSGVDQPQHFGDGTRLSIL.